This T cell receptor beta chain emerged from a study of radiotherapy plus CTLA-4 blockade in lung cancer. Deletions cut 0 bases from V and 6 bases from J, with 12 bases between. Germline V gives CDR1 WNHNN, CDR2 SYGVQD (reference sequence). There are 15 residues in the CDR3. The method was immunoSEQ multiplex PCR; TCRdb's version includes in-frame clones alone and lacks a portion of them. The data hold around 50,000 clones, with less than 90% observed a single time. The sample consisted of peripheral blood, taken from a patient treated with radiotherapy plus ipilimumab. J is TRBJ2-1 and V is TRBV10-1, with unresolved D. This clonotype was sampled from a human donor with non-small cell lung cancer that progressed on radiotherapy plus ipilimumab. Some clones in this sample may be carry-over from other donors' samples. In DNA form, the CDR3 reads TGCGCCAGCAGTGAGTCGGTCCAACTACCCAATGAGCAGTTCTTC. The encoded protein is CASSESVQLPNEQFF.